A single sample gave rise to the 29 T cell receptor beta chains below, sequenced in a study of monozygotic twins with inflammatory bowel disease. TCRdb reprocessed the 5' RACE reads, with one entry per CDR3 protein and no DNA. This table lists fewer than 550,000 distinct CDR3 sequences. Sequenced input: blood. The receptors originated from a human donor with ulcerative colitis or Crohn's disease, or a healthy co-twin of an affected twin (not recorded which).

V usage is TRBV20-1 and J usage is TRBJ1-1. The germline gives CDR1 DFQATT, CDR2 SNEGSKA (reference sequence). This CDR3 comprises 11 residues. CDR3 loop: CSAMTNTEAFF.

The CDR3 loop reads CASSSQAAGLGGNTIYF. V is TRBV12-3 or TRBV12-4 and J is TRBJ1-3; TCRdb's D gene call, TRBD1, goes unchecked for lack of DNA. This CDR3 has 17 residues.

The CDR3 sequence: CASSQEGVSIPPFYEQYF. The chain is built from TRBV4-1 and TRBJ2-7; TCRdb's D call, TRBD1, is unchecked because there is no DNA. Germline V gene data show CDR1 as MGHRA and CDR2 as YSYEKL. This CDR3 contains 18 residues.

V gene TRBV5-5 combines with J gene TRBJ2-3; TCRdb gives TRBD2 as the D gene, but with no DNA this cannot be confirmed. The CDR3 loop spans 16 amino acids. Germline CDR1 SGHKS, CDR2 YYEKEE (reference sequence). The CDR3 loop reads CASSRYSGEGLDTQYF.

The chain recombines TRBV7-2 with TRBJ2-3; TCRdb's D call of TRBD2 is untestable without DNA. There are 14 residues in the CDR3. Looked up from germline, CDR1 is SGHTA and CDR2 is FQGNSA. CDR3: CASSVGTSGSSQYF.

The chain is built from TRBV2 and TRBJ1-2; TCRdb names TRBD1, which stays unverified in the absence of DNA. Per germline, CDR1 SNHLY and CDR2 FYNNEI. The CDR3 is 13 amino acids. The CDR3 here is CASSGLQGSGYTF.

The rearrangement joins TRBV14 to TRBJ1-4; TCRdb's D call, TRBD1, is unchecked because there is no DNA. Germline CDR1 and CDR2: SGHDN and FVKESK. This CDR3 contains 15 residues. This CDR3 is CASSQRQGGNEKLFF.

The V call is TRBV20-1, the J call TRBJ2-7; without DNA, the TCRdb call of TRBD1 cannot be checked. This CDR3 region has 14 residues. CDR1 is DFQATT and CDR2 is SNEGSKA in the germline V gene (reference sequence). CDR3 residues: CSAEDRTGSYEQYF.

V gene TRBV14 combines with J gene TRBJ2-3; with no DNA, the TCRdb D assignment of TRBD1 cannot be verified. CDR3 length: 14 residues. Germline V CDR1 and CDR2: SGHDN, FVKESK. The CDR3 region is CASSQALSATAQYF.

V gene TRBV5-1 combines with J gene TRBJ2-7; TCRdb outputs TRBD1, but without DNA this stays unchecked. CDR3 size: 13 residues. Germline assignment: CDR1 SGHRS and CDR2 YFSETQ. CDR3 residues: CASSQWQGNEQYF.

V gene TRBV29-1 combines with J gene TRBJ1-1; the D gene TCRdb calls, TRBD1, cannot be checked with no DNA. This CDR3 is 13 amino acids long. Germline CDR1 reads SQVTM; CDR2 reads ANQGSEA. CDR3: CSVAQGQNTEAFF.

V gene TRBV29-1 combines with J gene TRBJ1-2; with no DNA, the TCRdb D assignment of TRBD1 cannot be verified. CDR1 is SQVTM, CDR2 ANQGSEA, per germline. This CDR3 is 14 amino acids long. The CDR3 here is CSVGGGGSNYGYTF.

This CDR3 reads CAISESVGETQYF. The chain joins TRBV10-3 to TRBJ2-5. The CDR3 extends over 13 amino acids. Germline CDR1 ENHRY, CDR2 SYGVKD.

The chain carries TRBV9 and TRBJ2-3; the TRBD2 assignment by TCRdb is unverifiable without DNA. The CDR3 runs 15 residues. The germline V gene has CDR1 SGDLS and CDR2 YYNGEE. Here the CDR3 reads CASSVGGGAMDTQYF.

The CDR3 spells CASSPADRVSTDTQYF. The chain is built from TRBV18 and TRBJ2-3; absent DNA, TCRdb's TRBD1 call cannot be checked. CDR1 and CDR2 from the germline V gene are KGHSH and LQKENI. The CDR3 loop spans 16 amino acids.

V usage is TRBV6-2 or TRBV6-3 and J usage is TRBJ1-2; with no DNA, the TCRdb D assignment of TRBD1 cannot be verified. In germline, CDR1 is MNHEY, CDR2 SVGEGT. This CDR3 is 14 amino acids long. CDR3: CATTSARTGYGYTF.

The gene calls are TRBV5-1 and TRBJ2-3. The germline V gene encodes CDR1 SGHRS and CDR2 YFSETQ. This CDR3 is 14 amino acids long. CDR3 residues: CASRNGPSTDTQYF.

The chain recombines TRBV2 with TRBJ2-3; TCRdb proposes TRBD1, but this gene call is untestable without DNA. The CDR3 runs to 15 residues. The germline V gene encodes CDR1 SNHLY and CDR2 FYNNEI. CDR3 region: CASSGQGGSTDTQYF.

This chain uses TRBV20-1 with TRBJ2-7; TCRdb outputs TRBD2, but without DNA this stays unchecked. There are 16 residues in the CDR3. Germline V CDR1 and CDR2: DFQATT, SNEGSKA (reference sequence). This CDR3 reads CSARDLTRPASYEQYF.

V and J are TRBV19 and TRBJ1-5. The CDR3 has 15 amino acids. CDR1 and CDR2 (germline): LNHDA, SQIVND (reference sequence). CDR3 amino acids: CASSIGGQGNQPQHF.

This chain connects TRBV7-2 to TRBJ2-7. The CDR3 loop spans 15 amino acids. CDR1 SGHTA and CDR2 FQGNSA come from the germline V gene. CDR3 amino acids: CASSLMAGGLYEQYF.

CDR3 amino acids: CASSKGKDRAYEQYF. V and J are TRBV21-1 and TRBJ2-7; as DNA is missing, the TRBD1 call by TCRdb cannot be tested. TRBV21-1 is a listed pseudogene. The CDR3 has 15 residues.

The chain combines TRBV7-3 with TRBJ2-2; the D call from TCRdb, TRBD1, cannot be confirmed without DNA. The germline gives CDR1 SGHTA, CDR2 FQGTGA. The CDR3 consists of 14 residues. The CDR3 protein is CASSRQGEAGELFF.

The CDR3 loop is CASSLVASGTGPRETQYF. The J gene is TRBJ2-5, the V gene TRBV11-2; TCRdb selects TRBD1, and the lack of DNA leaves this call unchecked. The CDR3 spans 18 residues. Germline assignment: CDR1 SGHAT and CDR2 FQNNGV.

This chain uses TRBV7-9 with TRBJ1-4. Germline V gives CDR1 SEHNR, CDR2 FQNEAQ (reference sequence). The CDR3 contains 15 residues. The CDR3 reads CAGSLLTARNEKLFF.

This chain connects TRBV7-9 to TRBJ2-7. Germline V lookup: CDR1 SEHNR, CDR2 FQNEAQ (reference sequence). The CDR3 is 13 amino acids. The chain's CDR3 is CASSLALGDEQYF. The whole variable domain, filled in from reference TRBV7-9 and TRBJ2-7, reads DTGVSQNPRHKITKRGQNVTFRCDPISEHNRLYWYRQTLGQGPEFLTYFQNEAQLEKSRLLSDRFSAERPKGSFSTLEIQRTEQGDSAMYLCASSLALGDEQYFGPGTRLTVT.

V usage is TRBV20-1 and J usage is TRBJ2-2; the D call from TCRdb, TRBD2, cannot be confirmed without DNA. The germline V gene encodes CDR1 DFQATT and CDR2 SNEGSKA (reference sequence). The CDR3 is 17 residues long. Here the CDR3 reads CSAPVGSGSGNTGELFF.

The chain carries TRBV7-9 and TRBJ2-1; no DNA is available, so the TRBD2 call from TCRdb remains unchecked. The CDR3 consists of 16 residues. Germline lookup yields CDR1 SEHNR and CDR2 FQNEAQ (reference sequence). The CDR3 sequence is CASSSPLAGAVDEQFF.

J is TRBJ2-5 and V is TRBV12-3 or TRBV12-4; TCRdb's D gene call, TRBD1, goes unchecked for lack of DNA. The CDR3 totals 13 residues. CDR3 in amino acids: CASSQGQGQTQYF.